Presented here are 28 T cell receptor beta chains from one specimen sequenced in a study of T cell repertoires in cytomegalovirus infection. TCRdb passed the reads through MiXCR, listing each CDR3 protein once. The table records approximately 500,000 distinct CDR3 sequences, 16% of them present only once. Sequencing was done on a sample of CD8+ T cells from PBMCs. The receptor set was obtained from a human donor in good health (CMV status not recorded). Some clones in this sample may be carry-over from other donors' samples.

V is TRBV2 and J is TRBJ2-5, with unresolved D. This CDR3 has 12 residues. The V end was cut by 6 bases, the J end by 5 bases, with 10 bases between. CDR1 and CDR2 (germline): SNHLY, FYNNEI. In DNA form, the CDR3 reads TGTGCCAGCAGGGGAAGGTGGGAGACCCAGTACTTC. The encoded protein is CASRGRWETQYF. The whole variable domain, remainder taken from reference TRBV2 and TRBJ2-5, is EPEVTQTPSHQVTQMGQEVILRCVPISNHLYFYWYRQILGQKVEFLVSFYNNEISEKSEIFDDQFSVERPDGSNFTLKIRSTKLEDSAMYFCASRGRWETQYFGPGTRLLVL.

V and J are TRBV10-3 and TRBJ2-7; possibly TRBD1 for D (8 bases). This CDR3 spans 16 amino acids. V lost 0 bases to trimming and J lost 2 bases, with 14 bases between them. Germline V CDR1 and CDR2: ENHRY, SYGVKD. The CDR3 here is CAISESGGTGPYEQYF. CDR3 DNA: TGTGCCATCAGTGAGTCGGGAGGGACAGGCCCCTACGAGCAGTACTTC.

This clonotype has only a few counts. The V gene is TRBV10-3, the J gene TRBJ2-3, with 13 bases matching TRBD2. CDR3 length equals 16 residues. V lost 6 bases, J lost 2 bases, and 5 bases stayed unmatched. Germline V gene data show CDR1 as ENHRY and CDR2 as SYGVKD. This chain's CDR3 is CAIRPGLAGNTDTQYF. DNA of the CDR3: TGTGCCATCAGACCGGGACTAGCGGGAAACACAGATACGCAGTATTTT.

This clonotype was seen many times. V usage is TRBV7-8 and J usage is TRBJ1-5; 7 nucleotides agree with TRBD1. The CDR3 extends over 18 amino acids. The V gene end was trimmed by 5 bases and the J gene end by 7 bases; junction bases not matched to a gene: 20. The germline V gene has CDR1 SGHVS and CDR2 FQNEAQ. CDR3 residues: CASSPGRQGGILIQPQHF. DNA for the CDR3: TGTGCCAGCAGCCCGGGGCGGCAGGGGGGTATCTTAATCCAGCCCCAGCATTTT.

The rearrangement links TRBV12-3 or TRBV12-4 to TRBJ2-1; 12 nucleotides agree with TRBD1. This CDR3 has 15 amino acids. The ends lost 3 bases at V and 7 bases at J; junction bases unmatched: 4. CDR3 loop: CASSFGTGGWNEQFF. CDR3 DNA: TGTGCCAGCAGTTTTGGGACAGGGGGCTGGAATGAGCAGTTCTTC.

This clonotype has only a few counts. This rearrangement joins TRBV4-1 to TRBJ2-3; 13 bases align to TRBD2. With 4 bases clipped from V and 5 bases from J, the junction kept 6 bases outside the gene matches. Germline loops: CDR1 MGHRA, CDR2 YSYEKL. This CDR3 is 16 amino acids long. CDR3 bases: TGCGCCAGCAGCCTACTAGCGGGGGGGCACGAAGATACGCAGTATTTT. Amino acid sequence: CASSLLAGGHEDTQYF.

There are many counts of this clonotype. The chain employs TRBV12-3 or TRBV12-4 and TRBJ1-1; D remains ambiguous. Trimming shortened V by 2 bases and J by 8 bases, and 6 bases separated the two germline ends. This CDR3 is built from 11 residues. The CDR3, as DNA: TGTGCCAGCAGTTTAACAGCCGAAGCTTTCTTT. Residues: CASSLTAEAFF.

A few counts support this clonotype. The genes are TRBV9 and TRBJ2-2; 8 bases are a match to TRBD2. CDR1 and CDR2 (germline): SGDLS, YYNGEE. V lost 0 bases and J lost 4; bases outside the gene matches: 8. The CDR3 loop spans 17 amino acids. The CDR3 DNA sequence: TGTGCCAGCAGCGTAGTAGGCAGCGGGGGTCCCACCGGGGAGCTGTTTTTT. Its translation: CASSVVGSGGPTGELFF.

This clonotype was counted ten times or more. The V call is TRBV7-9, the J call TRBJ1-2; 9 bases are shared with TRBD1. CDR1 is SEHNR and CDR2 is FQNEAQ in the germline V gene (reference sequence). The CDR3 totals 15 residues. The J segment lost 4 bases and the V segment lost 5 bases, leaving 8 bases of the junction unmatched. This CDR3 is CASSPGQGQVYGYTF. The CDR3 DNA follows: TGTGCCAGCAGCCCCGGACAGGGGCAAGTCTATGGCTACACCTTC.

The table lists this clonotype with a few counts. The chain uses TRBV5-8 and TRBJ1-1; D is possibly TRBD1 (5 bases). V gave up 3 bases and J gave up 3 bases, with 24 bases separating them. Germline CDR1 reads SGHTS; CDR2 reads YDEGEE. The CDR3 loop spans 18 amino acids. CDR3 nucleotide sequence: TGTGCCAGCAGCTGGGGTCCGGCAGGGCCCCATATTGACACTGAAGCTTTCTTT. As protein: CASSWGPAGPHIDTEAFF. The entire variable domain, with the rest obtained from reference TRBV5-8 and TRBJ1-1, is as follows: EAGVTQSPTHLIKTRGQQATLRCSPISGHTSVYWYQQALGLGLQFLLWYDEGEERNRGNFPPRFSGRQFPNYSSELNVNALELEDSALYLCASSWGPAGPHIDTEAFFGQGTRLTVV.

The chain has TRBV15 and TRBJ2-6; D ambiguous. Germline assignment: CDR1 LNHNV and CDR2 YYDKDF (reference sequence). The CDR3 is made up of 14 amino acids. Trimming took off 0 bases at V and 4 bases at J, with 4 bases between the two ends. CDR3 nucleotides: TGTGCCACCAGCAGAGATCGGGGGGCCAACGTCCTGACTTTC. Translated, it gives CATSRDRGANVLTF.

The rearrangement uses TRBV24-1 and TRBJ2-2; possible D gene TRBD2, 6 bases. Trimming removed 5 bases at V and 1 base at J, with 16 bases between. This CDR3 has 17 residues. Germline CDR1 and CDR2: KGHDR and SFDVKD. Here the CDR3 DNA reads TGTGCCACCAGTGGATTAGGGAGGACTAAGAACACCGGGGAGCTGTTTTTT. It specifies CATSGLGRTKNTGELFF.

This clonotype was counted only a few times. The V call is TRBV9, the J call TRBJ2-3; D unresolved. Germline CDR1 and CDR2: SGDLS and YYNGEE. The CDR3 is made up of 12 amino acids. The germline V and J ends were trimmed by 9 bases and 3 bases, with 11 bases remaining between them. This CDR3 reads CATEPETDTQYF. In nucleotides, the CDR3 is TGTGCCACTGAGCCGGAGACAGATACGCAGTATTTT. Supplemented by reference TRBV9 and TRBJ2-3, the full variable domain reads DSGVTQTPKHLITATGQRVTLRCSPRSGDLSVYWYQQSLDQGLQFLIQYYNGEERAKGNILERFSAQQFPDLHSELNLSSLELGDSALYFCATEPETDTQYFGPGTRLTVL.

There are a few counts of this clonotype. The J gene is TRBJ1-6, the V gene TRBV12-3 or TRBV12-4; D remains unclear. This CDR3 region has 15 residues. The V gene lost 7 bases and the J gene lost 3 bases, with 13 bases spanning the gap. As DNA, the CDR3 is TGTGCCAGCAACCCCCCCGAAAGCTATAATTCACCCCTCCACTTT. The encoded protein is CASNPPESYNSPLHF.

There are many counts of this clonotype. The chain carries TRBV6-2 or TRBV6-3 and TRBJ2-7; possibly TRBD1 for D (6 bases). Trimming took 5 bases from V and 3 from J, leaving 20 bases between them. The CDR3 consists of 16 residues. The V gene's germline CDR1 is MNHEY and CDR2 SVGEGT. The CDR3 DNA is TGTGCCAGCAGTCCTACCTCAGGGGTACGCCTCTACGAGCAGTACTTC. Its translation: CASSPTSGVRLYEQYF.

In its sample, this clonotype was seen once. This sequence joins TRBV5-4 and TRBJ1-1; 7 nucleotides line up with TRBD1. The V gene's germline CDR1 is SGHNT and CDR2 YYREEE (reference sequence). This CDR3 has 14 residues. The V segment lost 5 bases and the J segment 10 bases; nucleotides outside the gene matches: 14. The DNA for the CDR3 is TGTGCCAGCAGACCCCGGGACAGCCCTCGGGGAGCTTTCTTT. Its translation: CASRPRDSPRGAFF.

This clonotype was observed a few times. The V and J genes are TRBV11-1 and TRBJ2-3; TRBD2 is a possible D gene (5 bases). This CDR3 spans 17 amino acids. Germline CDR1 SGHAT, CDR2 FQDESV (reference sequence). Trimming took off 3 bases at V and 1 base at J, with 17 bases between the two ends. The CDR3 region has the DNA TGTGCCAGCAGCTTCCTCCGGAGCGGAGCTCGCACAGATACGCAGTATTTT. Protein product: CASSFLRSGARTDTQYF.

The chain is built from TRBV19 and TRBJ2-7, with a possible D match to TRBD1 (5 bases). Germline-derived CDR1 and CDR2 are LNHDA and SQIVND (reference sequence). Trimming left V 2 bases short and J 0 bases short, with 11 bases between. The CDR3 extends over 15 amino acids. CDR3 bases: TGTGCCAGTAGTATACAGGGCCGGAGCTCCTACGAGCAGTACTTC. It codes for CASSIQGRSSYEQYF.

The chain links TRBV15 to TRBJ1-5; a weak D match, TRBD1 (5 bases). Germline lookup yields CDR1 LNHNV and CDR2 YYDKDF (reference sequence). The CDR3 covers 14 residues. Between the trimmed V and J ends, which lost 4 bases and 3 bases, there was a span of 10 bases. The CDR3 loop reads CATSNRGDNQPQHF. Written as DNA, the CDR3 is TGTGCCACCAGCAACCGGGGCGACAATCAGCCCCAGCATTTT.

This clonotype has at least ten counts. The chain links TRBV11-2 to TRBJ1-4; perhaps TRBD1 as D (5 bases). V lost 0 bases, J lost 5 bases, and 7 bases lay in between. The CDR3 covers 14 residues. Germline V gene lookup returns CDR1 SGHAT and CDR2 FQNNGV. The CDR3 DNA reads as TGTGCCAGCAGCTTAGACAAGGGGAATGAAAAACTGTTTTTT. Translating it yields CASSLDKGNEKLFF.

In its sample, this clonotype was seen a few times. J is TRBJ1-1 and V is TRBV15, with D possibly matching TRBD1 (5 bases). Trimming shortened V by 4 bases and J by 3 bases, and 9 bases separated the two germline ends. The CDR3 loop spans 13 amino acids. Germline values: CDR1 LNHNV, CDR2 YYDKDF (reference sequence). DNA of the CDR3: TGTGCCACCAGCACAGGGTACTACACTGAAGCTTTCTTT. It is translated as CATSTGYYTEAFF.

This chain joins TRBV12-3 or TRBV12-4 and TRBJ1-3, with no clear D. V was shortened by 1 base and J by 11 bases, with 9 bases between the two germline ends. CDR3 length: 12 amino acids. CDR3: CASSLGRVAIYF. CDR3 in DNA: TGTGCCAGCAGTTTAGGAAGGGTTGCCATATATTTT.

Ten or more counts support this clonotype. The chain combines TRBV2 with TRBJ2-1, with D possibly called TRBD1 or TRBD2 (6 bases each). The V gene lost 6 bases and the J gene lost 6 bases, with 18 bases spanning the gap. Germline CDR1 reads SNHLY; CDR2 reads FYNNEI. The length of the CDR3 is 15 residues. CDR3 bases: TGTGCCAGCAGAAGGGGGGTAGAGAGGTCCAATGAGCAGTTCTTC. It is translated as CASRRGVERSNEQFF. The whole variable domain, filled in from reference TRBV2 and TRBJ2-1, reads EPEVTQTPSHQVTQMGQEVILRCVPISNHLYFYWYRQILGQKVEFLVSFYNNEISEKSEIFDDQFSVERPDGSNFTLKIRSTKLEDSAMYFCASRRGVERSNEQFFGPGTRLTVL.

This clonotype has ten or more counts. J is TRBJ1-1 and V is TRBV11-2, with 8 bases matching TRBD1. Germline assignment: CDR1 SGHAT and CDR2 FQNNGV. The CDR3 runs to 17 residues. The junction had 11 bases not matched to a gene; V was cut back by 5 bases and J by 0 bases. The CDR3 protein is CASSPWTGPSVNTEAFF. The DNA for the CDR3 is TGTGCCAGCAGCCCCTGGACAGGGCCTTCGGTGAACACTGAAGCTTTCTTT. Together with reference TRBV11-2 and TRBJ1-1, the CDR3 gives the full variable domain: EAGVAQSPRYKIIEKRQSVAFWCNPISGHATLYWYQQILGQGPKLLIQFQNNGVVDDSQLPKDRFSAERLKGVDSTLKIQPAKLEDSAVYLCASSPWTGPSVNTEAFFGQGTRLTVV.

This clonotype was counted ten times or more. The chain has TRBV7-8 and TRBJ2-5; no reliable D call. This CDR3 has 12 amino acids. In germline, CDR1 is SGHVS, CDR2 FQNEAQ. Trimming removed 4 bases at V and 2 bases at J, with 5 bases between. The CDR3 DNA follows: TGTGCCAGCAGCTCTATACAAGAGACCCAGTACTTC. This gives the protein CASSSIQETQYF. The full variable domain, its missing parts supplied by reference TRBV7-8 and TRBJ2-5, is GAGVSQSPRYKVAKRGQDVALRCDPISGHVSLFWYQQALGQGPEFLTYFQNEAQLDKSGLPSDRFFAERPEGSVSTLKIQRTQQEDSAVYLCASSSIQETQYFGPGTRLLVL.

This clonotype has at least ten counts. The rearrangement uses TRBV19 and TRBJ2-1, with D unclear. The germline V gene has CDR1 LNHDA and CDR2 SQIVND (reference sequence). CDR3 length: 16 residues. The V and J ends lost 3 bases and 0 bases respectively, with 12 bases between them. In DNA, the CDR3 is TGTGCCAGTAGTATCTCCCCTCCACGCTCCTACAATGAGCAGTTCTTC. Translation gives CASSISPPRSYNEQFF.

This clonotype has a handful of counts. The chain is built from TRBV4-1 and TRBJ1-2; maybe TRBD1 (6 bases). CDR1 and CDR2 (germline): MGHRA, YSYEKL. This CDR3 has 15 residues. V shed 2 bases and J shed 8 bases, with 18 bases lying between them. The chain's CDR3 is CASSQTGGDLRGYTF. DNA of the CDR3: TGCGCCAGCAGCCAAACCGGGGGCGACCTCAGGGGCTACACCTTC.

A remark on this clonotype: Being one base from a much bigger clone, this may be a read error. This chain uses TRBV7-6 with TRBJ1-2; D gene uncertain. This CDR3 spans 13 amino acids. The germline V gene has CDR1 SGHVS and CDR2 FNYEAQ. Here the CDR3 reads CASSPTLIYGYNF. CDR3 in DNA: TGTGCCAGCAGCCCAACCCTTATCTATGGCTACAACTTC.